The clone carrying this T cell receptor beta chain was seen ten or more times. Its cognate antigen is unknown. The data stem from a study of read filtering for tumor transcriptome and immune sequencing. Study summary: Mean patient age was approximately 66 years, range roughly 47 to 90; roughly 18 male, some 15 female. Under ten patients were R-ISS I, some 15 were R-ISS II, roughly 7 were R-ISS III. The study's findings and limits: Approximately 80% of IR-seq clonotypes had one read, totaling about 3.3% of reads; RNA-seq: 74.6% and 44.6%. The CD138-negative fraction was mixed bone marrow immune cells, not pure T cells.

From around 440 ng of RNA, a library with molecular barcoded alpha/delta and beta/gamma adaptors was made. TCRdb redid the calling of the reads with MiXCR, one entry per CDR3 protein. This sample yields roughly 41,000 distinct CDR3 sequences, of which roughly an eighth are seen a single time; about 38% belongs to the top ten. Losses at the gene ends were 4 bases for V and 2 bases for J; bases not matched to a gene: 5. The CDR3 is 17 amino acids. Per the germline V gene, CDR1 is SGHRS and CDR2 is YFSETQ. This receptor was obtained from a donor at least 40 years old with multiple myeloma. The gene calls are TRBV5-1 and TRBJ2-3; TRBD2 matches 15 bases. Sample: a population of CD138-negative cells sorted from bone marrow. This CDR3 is CASSAGLAGGLTDTQYF. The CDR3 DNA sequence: TGCGCCAGCAGCGCGGGACTAGCGGGAGGTCTCACAGATACGCAGTATTTT.